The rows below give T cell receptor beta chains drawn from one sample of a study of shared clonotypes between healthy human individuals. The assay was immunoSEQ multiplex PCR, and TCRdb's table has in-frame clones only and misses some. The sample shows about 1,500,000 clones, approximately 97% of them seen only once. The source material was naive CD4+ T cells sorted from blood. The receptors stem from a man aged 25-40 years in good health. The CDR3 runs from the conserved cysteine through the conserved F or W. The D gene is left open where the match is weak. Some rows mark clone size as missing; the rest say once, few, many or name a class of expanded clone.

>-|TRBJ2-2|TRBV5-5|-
CASSFRWTGELFF
TGTGCCAGCAGCTTCCGATGGACCGGGGAGCTGTTTTTT
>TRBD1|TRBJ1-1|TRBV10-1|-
CASSGGTGDAFF
TGCGCCAGCAGTGGAGGGACAGGTGATGCTTTCTTT
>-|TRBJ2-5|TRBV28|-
CASQGGETQYF
TGTGCCAGCCAGGGGGGGGAGACCCAGTACTTC
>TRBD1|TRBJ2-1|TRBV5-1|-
CASSRTGAGFRNNEQFF
TGCGCCAGCTCGAGGACAGGGGCAGGGTTTAGAAACAATGAGCAGTTCTTC
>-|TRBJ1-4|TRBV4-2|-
CASSPHARTGLNEKLFF
TGTGCCAGCAGCCCCCACGCGAGAACAGGCCTTAATGAAAAACTGTTTTTT
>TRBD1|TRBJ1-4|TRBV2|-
CASRLQGAVDEKLFF
TGTGCCAGCAGGCTACAGGGGGCGGTGGATGAAAAACTGTTTTTT
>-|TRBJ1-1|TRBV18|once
CASSPTAQRGITEAFF
TGTGCCAGCTCACCAACCGCGCAGAGGGGGATCACTGAAGCTTTCTTT
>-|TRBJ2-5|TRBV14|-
CASSQGWNQETQYF
TGTGCCAGCAGCCAAGGTTGGAACCAAGAGACCCAGTACTTC
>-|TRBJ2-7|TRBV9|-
CASSVGGGRYEQYF
TGTGCCAGCAGCGTAGGCGGGGGCCGCTACGAGCAGTACTTC
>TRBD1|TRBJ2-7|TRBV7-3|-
CASSLTDRGGYEQYF
TGTGCCAGCAGCTTAACGGACAGGGGAGGATACGAGCAGTACTTC
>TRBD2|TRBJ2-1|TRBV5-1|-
CASSLGSGTSVTKEQFF
TGCGCCAGCAGCTTGGGGTCGGGGACTAGCGTTACCAAGGAGCAGTTCTTC
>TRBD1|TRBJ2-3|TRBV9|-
CASSANRDRHTDTQYF
TGTGCCAGCAGCGCGAACCGGGACAGACACACAGATACGCAGTATTTT
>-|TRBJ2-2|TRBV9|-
CASSVVQFANTGELFF
TGTGCCAGCAGCGTAGTTCAGTTCGCGAACACCGGGGAGCTGTTTTTT
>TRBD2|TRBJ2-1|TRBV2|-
CASSEMGSSGYNEQFF
TGTGCCAGCAGTGAAATGGGGTCTAGCGGCTACAATGAGCAGTTCTTC
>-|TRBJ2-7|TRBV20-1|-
CSAGAIYEQYF
TGCAGTGCTGGGGCTATCTACGAGCAGTACTTC
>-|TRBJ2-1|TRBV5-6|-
CASRYLKPMTYNEQFF
TGTGCCAGCAGATACCTGAAGCCTATGACCTACAATGAGCAGTTCTTC
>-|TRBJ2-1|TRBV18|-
CASSPGRSIGNEQFF
TGTGCCAGCTCACCGGGCAGGTCAATAGGCAATGAGCAGTTCTTC
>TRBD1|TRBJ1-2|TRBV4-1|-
CASSLPLTGGSRGNYGYTF
TGCGCCAGCAGCCTCCCCTTGACAGGGGGCTCTCGGGGAAACTATGGCTACACCTTC
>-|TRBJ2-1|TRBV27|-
CASRSPEGRFYSYNEQFF
TGTGCCAGCAGGAGTCCTGAAGGGAGGTTCTACTCCTACAATGAGCAGTTCTTC
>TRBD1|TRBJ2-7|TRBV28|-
CASSLTGGVGLEQYF
TGTGCCAGCAGTTTAACAGGGGGCGTCGGTCTTGAGCAGTACTTC
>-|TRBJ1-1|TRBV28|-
CASSLPGTRNTEAFF
TGTGCCAGCAGTTTACCCGGGACAAGGAACACTGAAGCTTTCTTT
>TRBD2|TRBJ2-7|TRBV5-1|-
CASSLAGGLYEQYF
TGCGCCAGCAGCTTAGCGGGAGGTCTGTACGAGCAGTACTTC
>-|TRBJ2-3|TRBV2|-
CASSEFRDLDTQYF
TGTGCCAGCAGTGAATTCCGGGACTTGGATACGCAGTATTTT